Sequencing of this T cell receptor (beta chain) was carried out in a study of control samples from healthy donors and cancer patients. The CDR3 loop spans 13 amino acids. V lost 2 bases, J lost 4 bases, and 2 bases stayed unmatched. CDR1 and CDR2 from the germline V gene are SGHVS and FQNEAQ. Profiling relied on immunoSEQ multiplex PCR, and the TCRdb table lists in-frame clones only, not all of them. The sample records roughly 200,000 clones, over 80% being singletons. The sample comprised blood. This TCR derives from a man younger than 35 in good health. The gene calls are TRBV7-8 and TRBJ2-7; TRBD2 matches at 7 bases. CDR3: CASSLQRGYEQYF. CDR3 bases: TGTGCCAGCAGCTTACAGCGGGGATACGAGCAGTACTTC. The whole variable domain, remainder taken from reference TRBV7-8 and TRBJ2-7, is GAGVSQSPRYKVAKRGQDVALRCDPISGHVSLFWYQQALGQGPEFLTYFQNEAQLDKSGLPSDRFFAERPEGSVSTLKIQRTQQEDSAVYLCASSLQRGYEQYFGPGTRLTVT.